What follows is one TCR beta chain and its context. The data were taken from a study of blood T cell repertoires in COVID-19. V shed 3 bases and J shed 1 base, with 3 bases lying between them. The CDR3 is 12 residues long. CDR1 is SQVTM, CDR2 ANQGSEA, per germline. Clones were read by immunoSEQ multiplex PCR, and TCRdb kept only the in-frame ones, dropping some. The repertoire holds more than 300,000 clones, with 90% to 95% as singletons. The chain joins TRBV29-1 to TRBJ2-2; D remains ambiguous. The specimen was PBMCs or T cells enriched from blood (not recorded which). The TCR was taken from a woman aged 25 to 45 who had been exposed to COVID-19. The CDR3 nucleotides read TGCAGCGTTGACGGGAACACCGGGGAGCTGTTTTTT. Translation gives CSVDGNTGELFF.